Below, 32 T cell receptor beta chains from the same sample are listed, as sequenced in a study of beta chain features in type 1 diabetes. Reverse transcription of all isolated RNA meant that expressed TCRB transcripts were sequenced. The assay was immunoSEQ multiplex PCR, and TCRdb's table has in-frame clones only and misses some. The data show around 140,000 clones, with over 8% seen just once and about 0.6% held by the top ten. Sequencing was done on a sample of central memory CD4+ T cells from blood. Receptors originate from a woman in her thirties or forties in good health.

This clone was seen more than once but under ten times. The V and J genes are TRBV19 and TRBJ2-6, with 9 bases fitting TRBD1. The CDR3 covers 11 residues. Looked up from germline, CDR1 is LNHDA and CDR2 is SQIVND (reference sequence). J gave up 16 bases and V 6 bases, and 4 bases lay outside the gene matches. The CDR3 DNA reads TGTGCCAGTAGGGGGGGACAGGGACTGACTTTC. It translates to CASRGGQGLTF.

The chain recombines TRBV9 with TRBJ1-2; TRBD1 might be the D (6 bases). Trimming pared 0 bases from V and 5 bases from J, leaving 11 bases between. The CDR3 sequence is 14 residues long. The germline V gene has CDR1 SGDLS and CDR2 YYNGEE. Here the CDR3 reads CASSVEVRGYGYTF. CDR3 sequence (DNA): TGTGCCAGCAGCGTAGAGGTCAGGGGTTATGGCTACACCTTC. The full variable domain, in which reference TRBV9 and TRBJ1-2 provide the parts outside the CDR3, is DSGVTQTPKHLITATGQRVTLRCSPRSGDLSVYWYQQSLDQGLQFLIQYYNGEERAKGNILERFSAQQFPDLHSELNLSSLELGDSALYFCASSVEVRGYGYTFGSGTRLTVV.

This clone was picked up many times. V is TRBV14 and J is TRBJ1-2; TRBD1 is a possible D gene (5 bases). V was clipped by 4 bases and J by 5 bases, with 11 bases between them. CDR3 length: 13 amino acids. Germline V gene lookup returns CDR1 SGHDN and CDR2 FVKESK. The CDR3 loop is CASSLLDSYGYTF. In nucleotides, the CDR3 is TGTGCCAGCAGCCTCCTCGACAGTTATGGCTACACCTTC.

Notes on this clone: The sample has other DNA sequences that encode this CDR3 too. The chain recombines TRBV6-1 with TRBJ2-5; the D is unclear. From germline, CDR1 is MNHNS and CDR2 SASEGT. CDR3 length: 12 residues. The V end lost 8 bases, the J end lost 5 bases, and 12 bases lay between the germline ends. The CDR3: CASSRVRETQYF. The CDR3 nucleotides are TGTGCCAGCTCCCGGGTCCGGGAGACCCAGTACTTC.

This clone was recorded a few times. The chain links TRBV6-6 to TRBJ2-5; TRBD1 is a possible D gene (6 bases). The germline V gene has CDR1 MNHNY and CDR2 SVGAGI (reference sequence). Trimming left V 2 bases short and J 4 bases short, with 11 bases between. The CDR3 loop spans 14 amino acids. The CDR3 DNA sequence: TGTGCCAGCAGTTACACACAGGGATTAGAGACCCAGTACTTC. Its translation is CASSYTQGLETQYF.

This clone was counted only a few times. The gene calls are TRBV28 and TRBJ1-2; TRBD1 agrees at 7 bases. Trimming took 7 bases from V and 5 from J; bases not matched to a gene: 10. The CDR3 loop spans 14 amino acids. Germline V gives CDR1 MDHEN, CDR2 SYDVKM. The CDR3 loop is CASIRSDRVYGYTF. The CDR3 DNA reads TGTGCCAGCATCCGATCCGACAGGGTGTATGGCTACACCTTC.

This clone occurred a few times. The chain joins TRBV28 to TRBJ1-1; TRBD1 might be the D (5 bases). The germline V and J ends were trimmed by 5 bases and 3 bases, with 10 bases remaining between them. The CDR3 is 13 residues long. The V gene's germline CDR1 is MDHEN and CDR2 SYDVKM. The CDR3 nucleotides are TGTGCCAGCAGTCTTGTAGGGGACACTGAAGCTTTCTTT. Translated, it gives CASSLVGDTEAFF.

This clone was observed a few times. V is TRBV11-2 and J is TRBJ2-2, with TRBD2 matching 7 bases. The V gene's germline CDR1 is SGHAT and CDR2 FQNNGV. The CDR3 is 17 residues long. J gave up 3 bases and V 5 bases, and 12 bases lay outside the gene matches. The CDR3 here is CASSPPFSTSDTGELFF. In nucleotides, the CDR3 is TGTGCCAGCAGCCCCCCGTTCAGTACTAGCGACACCGGGGAGCTGTTTTTT. Variable domain in full (rest from reference TRBV11-2 and TRBJ2-2): EAGVAQSPRYKIIEKRQSVAFWCNPISGHATLYWYQQILGQGPKLLIQFQNNGVVDDSQLPKDRFSAERLKGVDSTLKIQPAKLEDSAVYLCASSPPFSTSDTGELFFGEGSRLTVL.

This clone was counted many times. Other DNA sequences of this sample code for an identical CDR3. The chain joins TRBV9 to TRBJ2-7; 7 positions match TRBD2. The germline V gene has CDR1 SGDLS and CDR2 YYNGEE. CDR3 size: 12 residues. The J segment lost 7 bases and the V segment lost 2 bases, leaving 3 bases of the junction unmatched. CDR3 region: CASSVGEGEQYF. The CDR3, as DNA: TGTGCCAGCAGCGTTGGGGAGGGAGAGCAGTACTTC.

Comments on this clone: This sample also contains other DNA sequences that code for the same CDR3. The chain has TRBV11-2 and TRBJ2-3, with D perhaps TRBD1 (6 bases). Per germline, CDR1 SGHAT and CDR2 FQNNGV. Trimming stripped 5 bases from V and 0 bases from J, with 9 bases between. The CDR3 runs 14 residues. CDR3 residues: CASSLGQSTDTQYF. DNA for the CDR3: TGTGCCAGCAGCCTTGGACAGAGCACAGATACGCAGTATTTT.

This clone occurred many times. This sequence joins TRBV7-2 and TRBJ2-1; TRBD1 is a possible D gene (5 bases). The germline V gene encodes CDR1 SGHTA and CDR2 FQGNSA. This CDR3 is 14 amino acids long. The V end lost 2 bases, the J end lost 5 bases, and 10 bases lay between the germline ends. CDR3 nucleotide sequence: TGTGCCAGCAGCTTATACAGACAGAACAATGAGCAGTTCTTC. Translation gives CASSLYRQNNEQFF.

This clone was seen only a few times. The chain is built from TRBV7-9 and TRBJ2-2; TRBD1 is a possible D gene (6 bases). The CDR3 is made up of 13 amino acids. CDR1 SEHNR and CDR2 FQNEAQ come from the germline V gene (reference sequence). Trimming removed 5 bases from V and 6 bases from J, with 10 bases in between. This CDR3 reads CASSARQAGELFF. As DNA, the CDR3 is TGTGCCAGCAGCGCCCGACAGGCCGGGGAGCTGTTTTTT.

This clone was counted between two and nine times. The chain is built from TRBV6-5 and TRBJ2-7, with D perhaps TRBD1 (5 bases). V was shortened by 7 bases and J by 6 bases, with 22 bases between the two germline ends. The germline V gene has CDR1 MNHEY and CDR2 SVGAGI. CDR3 length: 15 residues. The CDR3 region is CASILSQGIFGEQYF. CDR3 sequence (DNA): TGTGCCAGCATCCTGTCGCAGGGTATTTTTGGCGAGCAGTACTTC.

This sequence joins TRBV5-6 and TRBJ2-7, with D unresolved. The CDR3 spans 13 residues. V lost 0 bases to trimming and J lost 3 bases, with 7 bases between them. Looked up from germline, CDR1 is SGHDT and CDR2 is YYEEEE. The CDR3 nucleotides are TGTGCCAGCAGCTTGGGTTCAGGCTACGAGCAGTACTTC. It encodes CASSLGSGYEQYF. The complete variable domain, with remaining parts taken from reference TRBV5-6 and TRBJ2-7, reads DAGVTQSPTHLIKTRGQQVTLRCSPKSGHDTVSWYQQALGQGPQFIFQYYEEEERQRGNFPDRFSGHQFPNYSSELNVNALLLGDSALYLCASSLGSGYEQYFGPGTRLTVT.

The chain uses TRBV6-1 and TRBJ2-1, with 7 bases that match TRBD1. CDR1 and CDR2 from the germline V gene are MNHNS and SASEGT. The CDR3 runs to 14 residues. V shed 6 bases, J shed 10 bases, and the junction held 12 bases outside the gene matches. The CDR3 DNA is TGTGCCAGCAGCGCAGCGGACAGGCCCCTGGAGCAGTTCTTC. Its translation: CASSAADRPLEQFF.

This sequence joins TRBV14 and TRBJ1-6, with D perhaps TRBD1 (6 bases). V lost 0 bases and J lost 7, with 10 bases in between. Germline lookup yields CDR1 SGHDN and CDR2 FVKESK. This CDR3 has 15 amino acids. Written as DNA, the CDR3 is TGTGCCAGCAGCCAAGACCGCAGGGGAAATTCACCCCTCCACTTT. This sequence encodes CASSQDRRGNSPLHF.

The chain links TRBV19 to TRBJ1-1, with a weak D call TRBD1 (5 bases). Per germline, CDR1 LNHDA and CDR2 SQIVND (reference sequence). This CDR3 comprises 11 residues. The ends were cut back, 6 bases at V and 7 bases at J, with 9 bases in the middle. CDR3 sequence reads: CASSSGGEAFF. In DNA, the CDR3 is TGTGCCAGTAGCAGCGGGGGTGAAGCTTTCTTT. Drawing the rest from reference TRBV19 and TRBJ1-1, the complete variable domain is DGGITQSPKYLFRKEGQNVTLSCEQNLNHDAMYWYRQDPGQGLRLIYYSQIVNDFQKGDIAEGYSVSREKKESFPLTVTSAQKNPTAFYLCASSSGGEAFFGQGTRLTVV.

This clone turned up a few times. This chain connects TRBV6-5 to TRBJ1-6, with a tentative D call TRBD1 (6 bases). This CDR3 spans 16 amino acids. V was clipped by 2 bases and J by 6 bases, with 14 bases between them. Germline CDR1 and CDR2: MNHEY and SVGAGI. The CDR3 reads CASSYQGWSSNSPLHF. The CDR3 coding sequence is TGTGCCAGCAGTTACCAGGGGTGGTCAAGTAATTCACCCCTCCACTTT.

The rearrangement uses TRBV11-2 and TRBJ1-6; D may be TRBD1 (6 bases). Trimming pared 2 bases from V and 0 bases from J, leaving 14 bases between. Germline V CDR1 and CDR2: SGHAT, FQNNGV. The CDR3 has 18 amino acids. In nucleotides, the CDR3 is TGTGCCAGCAGCTTATGGGACACCCGATCCTCCTATAATTCACCCCTCCACTTT. Residues: CASSLWDTRSSYNSPLHF.

There are a few counts of this clone. The chain couples TRBV18 to TRBJ2-7; D uncertain. Germline assignment: CDR1 KGHSH and CDR2 LQKENI. The V end was cut by 5 bases, the J end by 6 bases, with 14 bases between. The CDR3 contains 13 residues. CDR3 amino acids: CASSFQRLSEQYF. The CDR3 DNA reads TGTGCCAGCTCATTCCAGCGCCTCTCCGAGCAGTACTTC.

This clone was counted at least ten times. V usage is TRBV19 and J usage is TRBJ1-4; 10 positions agree with TRBD1. The V gene's germline CDR1 is LNHDA and CDR2 SQIVND (reference sequence). The CDR3 is 14 residues long. The V and J ends lost 5 bases and 8 bases, in that order; junction bases with no gene match: 5. The CDR3 sequence is CASSRQGAGEKLFF. CDR3 coding DNA: TGTGCCAGTAGTCGACAGGGGGCGGGGGAAAAACTGTTTTTT.

There are a few counts of this clone. V is TRBV5-1 and J is TRBJ1-2, with D possibly matching TRBD1 (6 bases). There are 15 residues in the CDR3. Germline V gene data show CDR1 as SGHRS and CDR2 as YFSETQ. V lost 4 bases and J 8 bases, leaving 21 bases between the germline ends. CDR3 protein: CASSTLQGEDAGYTF. The CDR3 nucleotides read TGCGCCAGCAGCACATTACAGGGAGAAGATGCGGGCTACACCTTC.

J is TRBJ1-5 and V is TRBV19, with D perhaps TRBD1 (6 bases). The V and J ends lost 0 bases and 4 bases respectively, with 13 bases between them. This CDR3 is 16 amino acids long. Germline lookup yields CDR1 LNHDA and CDR2 SQIVND (reference sequence). The CDR3 reads CASSIDLSGTNQPQHF. CDR3 DNA: TGTGCCAGTAGTATAGATCTATCCGGGACAAATCAGCCCCAGCATTTT.

The V gene is TRBV19, the J gene TRBJ1-4; 7 nucleotides agree with TRBD1. Germline V lookup: CDR1 LNHDA, CDR2 SQIVND (reference sequence). The CDR3 is made up of 15 amino acids. Trimming at V came to 4 bases and at J to 5 bases, leaving 7 bases not matched to a gene. The CDR3 is CASSTGDSLNEKLFF. The DNA of the CDR3 is TGTGCCAGTAGTACGGGGGACAGTTTAAATGAAAAACTGTTTTTT.

The chain couples TRBV2 to TRBJ1-1, with D possibly TRBD1 on 5 matching bases. The germline gives CDR1 SNHLY, CDR2 FYNNEI. This CDR3 has 15 residues. Trimming shortened V by 7 bases and J by 4 bases, and 19 bases separated the two germline ends. As DNA, the CDR3 is TGTGCCAGCAACTCTGTTCTTGGGGCTCTCACTGAAGCTTTCTTT. Its translation is CASNSVLGALTEAFF.

The genes are TRBV5-1 and TRBJ1-2; 12 nucleotides agree with TRBD1. V lost 4 bases, J lost 4 bases, and 2 bases stayed unmatched. In germline, CDR1 is SGHRS, CDR2 YFSETQ. The CDR3 has 14 amino acids. The CDR3 DNA reads TGCGCCAGCAGCGAGGGACAGGGGGCCTATGGCTACACCTTC. Translation gives CASSEGQGAYGYTF.

This clone occurred a few times. An end of the junction does not agree with germline; a read error may underlie this. The V call is TRBV19, the J call TRBJ2-3; D unclear. There are 9 residues in the CDR3. CDR1 and CDR2 from the germline V gene are LNHDA and SQIVND (reference sequence). The DNA for the CDR3 is TGTGCCAGTAGTTCACTTGTTTCTTTT. Its translation is CASSSLVSF.

This sequence joins TRBV2 and TRBJ2-5; a possible D gene is TRBD2 (5 bases). V was cut by 3 bases and J by 5 bases, with 10 bases left in between. Germline V gene lookup returns CDR1 SNHLY and CDR2 FYNNEI. The CDR3 contains 13 residues. In nucleotides, the CDR3 is TGTGCCAGCAGTGACCCTAGCACGGAGACCCAGTACTTC. Translation gives CASSDPSTETQYF.

This clone has a handful of counts. The rearrangement links TRBV29-1 to TRBJ1-3; D is ambiguous. Germline V gene sequence: CDR1 SQVTM, CDR2 ANQGSEA. The CDR3 contains 13 residues. V lost 7 bases to trimming and J lost 0 bases, with 10 bases between them. CDR3 region: CSARGSSGNTIYF. Here the CDR3 DNA reads TGCAGCGCCCGAGGATCCTCTGGAAACACCATATATTTT. Drawing the rest from reference TRBV29-1 and TRBJ1-3, the complete variable domain is SAVISQKPSRDICQRGTSLTIQCQVDSQVTMMFWYRQQPGQSLTLIATANQGSEATYESGFVIDKFPISRPNLTFSTLTVSNMSPEDSSIYLCSARGSSGNTIYFGEGSWLTVV.

This clone was observed a handful of times. The chain combines TRBV6-4 with TRBJ1-1, with unresolved D. V was clipped by 6 bases and J by 1 base, with 12 bases between them. CDR3 length: 14 residues. In germline, CDR1 is MRHNA, CDR2 SNTAGT. The CDR3: CASSAVGANTEAFF. In DNA, the CDR3 is TGTGCCAGCAGCGCCGTCGGAGCGAACACTGAAGCTTTCTTT.

V and J are TRBV6-1 and TRBJ2-5, with a weak D call TRBD1 (5 bases). V was trimmed by 1 base and J by 1 base, leaving 10 bases between them. Germline V gene lookup returns CDR1 MNHNS and CDR2 SASEGT. The CDR3 spans 15 residues. In DNA form, the CDR3 reads TGTGCCAGCAGTGAAGGTCCAGGGATCCAAGAGACCCAGTACTTC. This sequence encodes CASSEGPGIQETQYF.

The chain has TRBV7-2 and TRBJ2-1; the D gene is possibly TRBD2 (6 bases). The CDR3 loop spans 15 amino acids. Germline CDR1 reads SGHTA; CDR2 reads FQGNSA. V lost 7 bases, J lost 8 bases, and 21 bases lay in between. The CDR3 reads CASTATGLGPDEQFF. DNA of the CDR3: TGTGCCAGCACCGCTACGGGACTTGGACCCGATGAGCAGTTCTTC.